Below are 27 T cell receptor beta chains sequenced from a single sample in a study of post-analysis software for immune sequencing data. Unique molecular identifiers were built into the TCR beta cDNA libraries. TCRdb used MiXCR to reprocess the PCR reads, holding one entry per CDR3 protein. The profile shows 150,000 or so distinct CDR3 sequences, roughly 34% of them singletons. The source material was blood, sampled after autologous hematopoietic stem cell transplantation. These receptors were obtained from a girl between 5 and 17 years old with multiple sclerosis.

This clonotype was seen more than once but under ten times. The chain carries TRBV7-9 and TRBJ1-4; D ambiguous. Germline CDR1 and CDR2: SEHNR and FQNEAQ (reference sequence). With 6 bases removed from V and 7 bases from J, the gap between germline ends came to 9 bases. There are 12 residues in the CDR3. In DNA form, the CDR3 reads TGTGCCAGCAGGAACACGGGTGAAAAACTGTTTTTT. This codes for CASRNTGEKLFF.

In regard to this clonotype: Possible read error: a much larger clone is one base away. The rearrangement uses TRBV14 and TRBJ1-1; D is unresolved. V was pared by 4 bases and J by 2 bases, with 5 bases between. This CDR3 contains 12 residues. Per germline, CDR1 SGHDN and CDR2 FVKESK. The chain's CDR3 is CASSRYNTEAFF. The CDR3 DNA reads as TGTGCCAGCAGCCGCTATAACACTGAAGCTTTCTTT.

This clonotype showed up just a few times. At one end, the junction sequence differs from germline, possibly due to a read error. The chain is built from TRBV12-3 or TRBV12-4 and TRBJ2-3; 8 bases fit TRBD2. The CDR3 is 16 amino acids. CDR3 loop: CASSLRGGGRTDAQYF. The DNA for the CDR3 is TGTGCCAGCAGTTTACGGGGGGGAGGAAGGACAGATGCGCAGTATTTT.

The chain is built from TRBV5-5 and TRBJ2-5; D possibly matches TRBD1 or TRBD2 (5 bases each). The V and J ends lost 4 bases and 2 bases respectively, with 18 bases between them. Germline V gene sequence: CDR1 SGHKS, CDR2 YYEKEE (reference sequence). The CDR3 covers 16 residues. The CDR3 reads CASSQNVLGAQETQYF. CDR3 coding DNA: TGTGCCAGCAGCCAAAATGTACTAGGGGCACAAGAGACCCAGTACTTC.

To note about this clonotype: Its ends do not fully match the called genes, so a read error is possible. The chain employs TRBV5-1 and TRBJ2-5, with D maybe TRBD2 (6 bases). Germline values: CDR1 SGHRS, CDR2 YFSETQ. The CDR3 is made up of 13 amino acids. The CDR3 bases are TGCACCAGCAGCTTCGCGGGGAGGGAGACCCAGTACTTC. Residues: CTSSFAGRETQYF.

The CDR3 DNA follows: TGCAGTGCTAGAGAGCGACCCCTGTTTGCGGGAGCCTTGGATGAGCAGTTCTTC. Amino acid sequence: CSARERPLFAGALDEQFF. The V gene is TRBV20-1, the J gene TRBJ2-1; 7 positions agree with TRBD2. The CDR3 is 18 residues long. CDR1 and CDR2 (germline): DFQATT, SNEGSKA (reference sequence). V trimming: 0 bases; J trimming: 8 bases; junction bases outside the gene matches: 19.

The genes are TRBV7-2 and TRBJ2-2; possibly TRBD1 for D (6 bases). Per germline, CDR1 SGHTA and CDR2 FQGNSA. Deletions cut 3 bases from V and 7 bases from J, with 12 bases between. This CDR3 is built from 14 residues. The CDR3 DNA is TGTGCCAGCAGCTTCTCAGGGGTTGGCGGGGAGCTGTTTTTT. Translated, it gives CASSFSGVGGELFF.

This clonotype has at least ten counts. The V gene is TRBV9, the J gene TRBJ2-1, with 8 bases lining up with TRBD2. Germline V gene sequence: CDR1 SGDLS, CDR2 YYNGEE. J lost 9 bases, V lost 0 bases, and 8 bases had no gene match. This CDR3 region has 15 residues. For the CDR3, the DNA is TGTGCCAGCAGCGTAGAGGGACTAGGTAATGGTGAGCAGTTCTTC. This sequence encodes CASSVEGLGNGEQFF.

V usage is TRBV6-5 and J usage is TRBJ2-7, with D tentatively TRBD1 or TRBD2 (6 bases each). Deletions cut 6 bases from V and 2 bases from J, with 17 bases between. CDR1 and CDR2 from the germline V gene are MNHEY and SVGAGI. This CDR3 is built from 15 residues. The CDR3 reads CASSSPSRGPYEQYF. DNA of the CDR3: TGTGCCAGCAGCTCCCCAAGCCGGGGGCCCTACGAGCAGTACTTC.

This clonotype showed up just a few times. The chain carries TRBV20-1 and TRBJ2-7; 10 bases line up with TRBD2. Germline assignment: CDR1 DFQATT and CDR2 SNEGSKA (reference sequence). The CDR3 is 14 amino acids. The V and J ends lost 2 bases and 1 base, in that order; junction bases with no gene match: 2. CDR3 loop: CSARSAGGSYEQYF. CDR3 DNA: TGCAGTGCTAGATCAGCGGGAGGGTCCTACGAGCAGTACTTC.

CDR3 sequence: CSLGGGKSEQYF. The CDR3 DNA follows: TGCAGCCTCGGGGGAGGGAAGTCCGAGCAGTACTTC. The chain uses TRBV20-1 and TRBJ2-4; 7 bases are a match to TRBD2. TRBJ2-7 matches the DNA end more closely, so the J call is doubtful. This CDR3 has 12 amino acids. The germline CDR1 and CDR2 sequences are DFQATT and SNEGSKA (reference sequence).

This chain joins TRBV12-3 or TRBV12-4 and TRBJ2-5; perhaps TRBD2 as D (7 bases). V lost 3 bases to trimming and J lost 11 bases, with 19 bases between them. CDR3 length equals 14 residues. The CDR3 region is CASSLTPGGREQYF. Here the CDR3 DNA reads TGTGCCAGCAGTTTGACGCCGGGGGGCCGAGAGCAGTACTTC.

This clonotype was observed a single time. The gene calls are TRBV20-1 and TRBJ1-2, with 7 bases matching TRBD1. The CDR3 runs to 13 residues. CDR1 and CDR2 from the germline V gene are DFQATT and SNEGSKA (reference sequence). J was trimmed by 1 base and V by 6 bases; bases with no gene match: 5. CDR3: CSAPGQLNYGYTF. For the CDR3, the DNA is TGCAGTGCCCCGGGACAGCTTAACTATGGCTACACCTTC.

In nucleotides, the CDR3 is TGTGCCAGCAGCTTCCGGGTGGCTAGCGGGAGCGATACGCAGTATTTT. Translating it yields CASSFRVASGSDTQYF. This rearrangement joins TRBV7-2 to TRBJ2-3, with TRBD2 matching over 10 bases. The CDR3 is 16 residues long. V shed 3 bases and J 6 bases; nucleotides not matched to a gene: 9. Germline CDR1 is SGHTA and CDR2 is FQGNSA.

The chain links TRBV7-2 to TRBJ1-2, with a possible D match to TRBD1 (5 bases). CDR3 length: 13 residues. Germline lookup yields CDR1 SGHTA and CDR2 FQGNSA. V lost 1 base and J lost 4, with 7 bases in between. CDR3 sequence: CASSLGGVYGYTF. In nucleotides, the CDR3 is TGTGCCAGCAGCTTAGGAGGGGTCTATGGCTACACCTTC.

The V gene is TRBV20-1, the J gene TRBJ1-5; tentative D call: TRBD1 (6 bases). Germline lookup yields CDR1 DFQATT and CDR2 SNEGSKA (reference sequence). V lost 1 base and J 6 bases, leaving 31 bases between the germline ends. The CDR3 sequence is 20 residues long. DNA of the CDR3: TGCAGTGCTAGAGCGAAACCGGGACACGGTGAACCAAGTCTAGGTCAGCCCCAGCATTTT. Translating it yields CSARAKPGHGEPSLGQPQHF.

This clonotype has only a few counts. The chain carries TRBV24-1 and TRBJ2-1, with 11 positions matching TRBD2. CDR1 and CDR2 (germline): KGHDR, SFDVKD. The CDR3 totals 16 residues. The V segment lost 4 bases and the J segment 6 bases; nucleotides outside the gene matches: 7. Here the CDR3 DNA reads TGTGCCACCAGTGACAATAGCGGGAGGGCGTTCAATGAGCAGTTCTTC. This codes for CATSDNSGRAFNEQFF.

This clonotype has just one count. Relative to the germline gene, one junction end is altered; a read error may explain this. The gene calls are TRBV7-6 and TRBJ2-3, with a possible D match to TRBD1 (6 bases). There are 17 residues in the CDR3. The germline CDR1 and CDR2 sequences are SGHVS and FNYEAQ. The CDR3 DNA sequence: TGTGCCAGCAGCTTAAGGTTTCAGGGGCGTAGCACAGATACGAAGTATTTT. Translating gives CASSLRFQGRSTDTKYF.

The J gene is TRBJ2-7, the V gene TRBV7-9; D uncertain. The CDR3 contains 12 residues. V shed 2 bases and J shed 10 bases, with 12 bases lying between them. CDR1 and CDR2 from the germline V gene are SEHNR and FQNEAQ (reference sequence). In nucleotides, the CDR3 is TGTGCCAGCAGCTTATTCAAAGGGAAACAGTACTTC. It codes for CASSLFKGKQYF.

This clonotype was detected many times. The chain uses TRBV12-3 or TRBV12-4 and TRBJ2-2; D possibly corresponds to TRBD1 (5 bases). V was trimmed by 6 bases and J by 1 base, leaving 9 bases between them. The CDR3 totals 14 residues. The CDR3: CASRDTGNTGELFF. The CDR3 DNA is TGTGCCAGCAGAGATACAGGGAACACCGGGGAGCTGTTTTTT.

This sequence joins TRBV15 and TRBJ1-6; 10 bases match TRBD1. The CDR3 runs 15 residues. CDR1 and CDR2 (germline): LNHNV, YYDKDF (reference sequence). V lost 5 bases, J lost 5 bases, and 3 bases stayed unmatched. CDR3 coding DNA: TGTGCCACCAGCCGAGGGACAGGGGATAATTCACCCCTCCACTTT. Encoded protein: CATSRGTGDNSPLHF.

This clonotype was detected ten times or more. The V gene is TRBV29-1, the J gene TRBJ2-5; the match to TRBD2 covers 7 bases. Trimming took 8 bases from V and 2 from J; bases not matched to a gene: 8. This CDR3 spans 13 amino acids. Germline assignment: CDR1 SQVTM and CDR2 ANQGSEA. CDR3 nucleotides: TGCAGCACCTTGGGGGGGAATCAAGAGACCCAGTACTTC. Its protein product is CSTLGGNQETQYF.

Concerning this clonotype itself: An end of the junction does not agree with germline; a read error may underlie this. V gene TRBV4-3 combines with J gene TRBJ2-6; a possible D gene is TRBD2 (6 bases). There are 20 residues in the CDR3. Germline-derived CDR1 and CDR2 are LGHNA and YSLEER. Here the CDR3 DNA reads TGCGCCTGCAGCCAAGATCTGTGGTTGGTAGCCGGGAGTGGGGCCAACGTCCTGACTTTC. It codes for CACSQDLWLVAGSGANVLTF.

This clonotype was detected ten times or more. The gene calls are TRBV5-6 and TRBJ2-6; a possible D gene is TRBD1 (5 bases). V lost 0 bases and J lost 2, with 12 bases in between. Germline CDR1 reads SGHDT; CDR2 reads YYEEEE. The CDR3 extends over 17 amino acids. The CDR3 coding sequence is TGTGCCAGCAGCTTGGGACCAGGGCTAGCTGGGGCCAACGTCCTGACTTTC. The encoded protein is CASSLGPGLAGANVLTF.

The CDR3 nucleotides are TGTGCCAGCAGCCCCCGGGGACGGGAGTGGAATGAGCAGTACTTC. As protein: CASSPRGREWNEQYF. V usage is TRBV13 and J usage is TRBJ2-7, with TRBD2 as a possible D gene (6 bases). The V and J ends lost 5 bases and 7 bases respectively, with 21 bases between them. CDR1 is PRHDT, CDR2 FYEKMQ, per germline (reference sequence). The CDR3 extends over 15 amino acids.

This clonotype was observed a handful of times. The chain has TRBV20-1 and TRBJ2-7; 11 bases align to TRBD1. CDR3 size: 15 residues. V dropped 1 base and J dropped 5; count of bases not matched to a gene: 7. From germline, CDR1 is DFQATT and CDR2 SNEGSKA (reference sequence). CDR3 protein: CSARVGQGASNEQYF. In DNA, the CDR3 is TGCAGTGCTAGAGTTGGACAGGGGGCTTCCAACGAGCAGTACTTC.

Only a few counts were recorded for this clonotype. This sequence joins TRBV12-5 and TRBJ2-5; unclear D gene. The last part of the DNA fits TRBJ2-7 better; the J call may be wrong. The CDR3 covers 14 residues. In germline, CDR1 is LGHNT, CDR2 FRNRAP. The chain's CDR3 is CASGLVPGRHEQYF. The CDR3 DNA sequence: TGTGCTAGTGGTTTGGTCCCGGGTCGCCACGAGCAGTACTTC.